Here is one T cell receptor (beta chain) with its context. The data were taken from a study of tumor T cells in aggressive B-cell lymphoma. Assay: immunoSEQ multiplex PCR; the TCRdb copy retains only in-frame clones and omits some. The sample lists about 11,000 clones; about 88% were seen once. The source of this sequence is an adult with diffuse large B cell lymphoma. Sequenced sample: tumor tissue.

CDR3 DNA: TGCGCCAGCAGCTCCTTTCCAGGGGTATCCGAGCCCCAGCATTTT. As protein: CASSSFPGVSEPQHF. The rearrangement joins TRBV5-1 to TRBJ1-5; maybe TRBD1 (6 bases). The CDR3 is 15 residues long. Germline V gene data show CDR1 as SGHRS and CDR2 as YFSETQ. Trimming stripped 3 bases from V and 8 bases from J, with 18 bases between.